This T cell receptor (beta chain) originates from a study of CD8 T cells in ankylosing spondylitis. Regarding the study as a whole: A TCR beta motif of under 10 highly homologous variants seemed to mark ankylosing spondylitis blood.

Germline loops: CDR1 GTSNPN, CDR2 SVGIG (reference sequence). Trimming at V came to 8 bases and at J to 2 bases, leaving 6 bases not matched to a gene. The CDR3 consists of 13 residues. Via MiXCR, TCRdb re-called the 5' RACE reads, giving one row per CDR3 protein. The repertoire holds about 240,000 distinct CDR3 sequences, with over 9.5% as singletons. Note on this clonotype: Its antigen is undetermined.

V and J are TRBV30 and TRBJ2-1; TRBD2 matches 7 bases. Input material: blood, either unsorted or a sorted T cell fraction (not recorded which). The receptor was derived from a male donor with ankylosing spondylitis or in good health (not recorded which). CDR3 in amino acids: CAGGGVAYNEQFF. DNA of the CDR3: TGTGCCGGGGGGGGGGTAGCCTACAATGAGCAGTTCTTC. The full variable domain, with the rest looked up from reference TRBV30 and TRBJ2-1, is SQTIHQWPATLVQPVGSPLSLECTVEGTSNPNLYWYRQAAGRGLQLLFYSVGIGQISSEVPQNLSASRPQDRQFILSSKKLLLSDSGFYLCAGGGVAYNEQFFGPGTRLTVL.